This TCR beta chain was recorded in a study of tumor-infiltrating lymphocytes in primary liver carcinoma. The CDR3 is made up of 16 amino acids. Trimming cost V 2 bases and J 3 bases; bases outside gene matches: 10. Germline values: CDR1 MNHNS, CDR2 SASEGT. Of note for this clonotype: Possible read error: a much larger clone is one base away.

The study co-extracted DNA and RNA from around 20-30 mg of unsorted bulk tissue. TCR beta cDNA was prepared out of 450 to 500 ng total RNA by means of a constant-region primer. It was through three nested multiplex PCR rounds of slightly modified ARM-PCR that TCR beta libraries arose. In the first two PCR rounds, TRBV1-TRBV30 forward primers were paired with a C-beta reverse primer, and each round lasted about 9 cycles. TCRdb recomputed calls from the multiplex PCR reads with MiXCR, one row per CDR3 protein. The data contain approximately 110,000 distinct CDR3 sequences, roughly three fifths of them singletons.

Sequenced sample: liver tumor tissue from sampling region 3. Indicated subset: tumor region T3, left-lateral pole. The sequence was obtained from a woman aged 55 to 70 with primary liver carcinoma and hepatitis B virus infection. The gene calls are TRBV6-1 and TRBJ2-7; TRBD1 matches 7 bases. The CDR3 spells CASSESPTGMLYEQYF. CDR3 bases: TGTGCCAGCAGTGAAAGTCCGACAGGGATGCTCTACGAGCAGTACTTC.